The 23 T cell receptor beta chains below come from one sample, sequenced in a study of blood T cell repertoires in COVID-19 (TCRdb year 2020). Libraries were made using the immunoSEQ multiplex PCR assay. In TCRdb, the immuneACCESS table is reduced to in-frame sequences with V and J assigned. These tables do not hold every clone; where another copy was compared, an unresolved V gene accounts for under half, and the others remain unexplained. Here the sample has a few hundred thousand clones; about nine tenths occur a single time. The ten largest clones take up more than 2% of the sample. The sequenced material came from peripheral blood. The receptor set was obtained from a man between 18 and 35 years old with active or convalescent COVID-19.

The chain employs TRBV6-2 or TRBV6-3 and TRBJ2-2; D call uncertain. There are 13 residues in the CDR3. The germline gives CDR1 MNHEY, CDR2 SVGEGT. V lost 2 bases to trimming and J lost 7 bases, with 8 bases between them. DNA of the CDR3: TGTGCCAGCAGTTACATCGGTGGCGGGGAGCTGTTTTTT. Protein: CASSYIGGGELFF.

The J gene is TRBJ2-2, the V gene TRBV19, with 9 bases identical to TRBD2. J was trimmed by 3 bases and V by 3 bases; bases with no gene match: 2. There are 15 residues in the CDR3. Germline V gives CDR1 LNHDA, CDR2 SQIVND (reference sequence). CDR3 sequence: CASSMLAGYTGELFF. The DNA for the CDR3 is TGTGCCAGTAGTATGCTAGCGGGGTACACCGGGGAGCTGTTTTTT. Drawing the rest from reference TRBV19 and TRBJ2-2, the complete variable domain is DGGITQSPKYLFRKEGQNVTLSCEQNLNHDAMYWYRQDPGQGLRLIYYSQIVNDFQKGDIAEGYSVSREKKESFPLTVTSAQKNPTAFYLCASSMLAGYTGELFFGEGSRLTVL.

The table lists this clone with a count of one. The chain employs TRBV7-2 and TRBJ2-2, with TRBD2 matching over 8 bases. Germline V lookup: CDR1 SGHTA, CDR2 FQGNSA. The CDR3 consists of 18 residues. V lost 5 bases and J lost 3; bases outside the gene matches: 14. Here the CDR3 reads CASSPGTRTYSDTGELFF. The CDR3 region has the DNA TGTGCCAGCAGCCCCGGGACTAGGACTTATTCGGACACCGGGGAGCTGTTTTTT.

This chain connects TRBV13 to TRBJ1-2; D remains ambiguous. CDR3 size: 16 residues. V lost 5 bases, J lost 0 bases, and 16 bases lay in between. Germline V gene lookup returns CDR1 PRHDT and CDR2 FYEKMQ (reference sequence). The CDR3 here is CASSQRRKGTNYGYTF. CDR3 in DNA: TGTGCCAGCAGCCAGCGGCGTAAAGGTACTAACTATGGCTACACCTTC.

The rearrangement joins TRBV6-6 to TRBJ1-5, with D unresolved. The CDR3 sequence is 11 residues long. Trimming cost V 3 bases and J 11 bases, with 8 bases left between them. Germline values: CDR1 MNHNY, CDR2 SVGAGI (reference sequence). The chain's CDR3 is CASSYLETQHF. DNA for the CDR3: TGTGCCAGCAGTTATTTGGAGACCCAGCATTTT.

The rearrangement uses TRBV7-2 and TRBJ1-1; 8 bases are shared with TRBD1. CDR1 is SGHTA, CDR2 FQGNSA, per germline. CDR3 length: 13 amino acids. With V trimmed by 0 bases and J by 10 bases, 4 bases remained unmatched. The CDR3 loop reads CASSLATGDGAFF. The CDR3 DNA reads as TGTGCCAGCAGCTTAGCGACAGGGGATGGAGCTTTCTTT.

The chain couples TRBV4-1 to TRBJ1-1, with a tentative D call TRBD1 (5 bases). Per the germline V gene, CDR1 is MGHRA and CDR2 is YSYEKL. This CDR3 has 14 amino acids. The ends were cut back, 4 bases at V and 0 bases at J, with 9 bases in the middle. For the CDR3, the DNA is TGCGCCAGCAGCCCTAAGGGGATGAACACTGAAGCTTTCTTT. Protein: CASSPKGMNTEAFF.

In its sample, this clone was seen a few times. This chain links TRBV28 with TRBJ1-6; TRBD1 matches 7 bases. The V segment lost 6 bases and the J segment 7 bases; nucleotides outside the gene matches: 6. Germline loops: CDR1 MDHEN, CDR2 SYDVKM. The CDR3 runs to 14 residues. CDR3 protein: CASSPGQNNSPLHF. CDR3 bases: TGTGCCAGCAGCCCGGGACAGAACAATTCACCCCTCCACTTT.

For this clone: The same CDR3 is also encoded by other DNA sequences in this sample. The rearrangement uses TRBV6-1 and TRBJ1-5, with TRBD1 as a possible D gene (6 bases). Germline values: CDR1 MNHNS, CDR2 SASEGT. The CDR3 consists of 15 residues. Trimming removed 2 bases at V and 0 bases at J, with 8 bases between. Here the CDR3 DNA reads TGTGCCAGCAGTGAAAGGGGGTATAGCAATCAGCCCCAGCATTTT. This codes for CASSERGYSNQPQHF.

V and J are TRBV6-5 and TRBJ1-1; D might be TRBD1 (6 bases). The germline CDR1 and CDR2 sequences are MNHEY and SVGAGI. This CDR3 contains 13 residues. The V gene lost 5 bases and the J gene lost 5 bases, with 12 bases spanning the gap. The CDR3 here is CASSPTGMTEAFF. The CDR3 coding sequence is TGTGCCAGCAGTCCTACAGGGATGACTGAAGCTTTCTTT.

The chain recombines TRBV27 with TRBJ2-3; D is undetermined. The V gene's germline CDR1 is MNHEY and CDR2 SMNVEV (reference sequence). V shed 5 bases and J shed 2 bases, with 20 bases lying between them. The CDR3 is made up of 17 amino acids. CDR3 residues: CASSQPLGARFTDTQYF. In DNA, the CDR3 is TGTGCCAGCAGTCAGCCCCTAGGAGCTAGATTCACAGATACGCAGTATTTT.

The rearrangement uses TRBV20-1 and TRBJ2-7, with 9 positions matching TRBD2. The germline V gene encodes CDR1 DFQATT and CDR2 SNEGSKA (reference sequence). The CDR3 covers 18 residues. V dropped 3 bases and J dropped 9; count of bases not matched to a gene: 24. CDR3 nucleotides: TGCAGTGCTAGTAGTGGGCTAGCGGGGACGTCCTCGCGTGGCGGGCAGTACTTC. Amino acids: CSASSGLAGTSSRGGQYF.

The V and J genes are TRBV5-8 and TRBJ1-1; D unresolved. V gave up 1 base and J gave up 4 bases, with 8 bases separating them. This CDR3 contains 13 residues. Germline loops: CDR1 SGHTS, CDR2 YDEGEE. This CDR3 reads CASSLIPGTEAFF. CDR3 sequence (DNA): TGTGCCAGCAGCTTGATCCCAGGCACTGAAGCTTTCTTT.

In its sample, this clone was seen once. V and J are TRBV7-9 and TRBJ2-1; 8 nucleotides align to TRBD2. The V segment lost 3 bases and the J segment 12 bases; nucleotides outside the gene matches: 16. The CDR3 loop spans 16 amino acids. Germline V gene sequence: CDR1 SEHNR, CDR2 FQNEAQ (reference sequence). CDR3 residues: CASSFSSSGSGFGQFF. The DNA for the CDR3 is TGTGCCAGCAGCTTTTCGTCCAGCGGGAGTGGGTTTGGGCAGTTCTTC. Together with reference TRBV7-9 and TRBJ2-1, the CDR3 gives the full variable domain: DTGVSQNPRHKITKRGQNVTFRCDPISEHNRLYWYRQTLGQGPEFLTYFQNEAQLEKSRLLSDRFSAERPKGSFSTLEIQRTEQGDSAMYLCASSFSSSGSGFGQFFGPGTRLTVL.

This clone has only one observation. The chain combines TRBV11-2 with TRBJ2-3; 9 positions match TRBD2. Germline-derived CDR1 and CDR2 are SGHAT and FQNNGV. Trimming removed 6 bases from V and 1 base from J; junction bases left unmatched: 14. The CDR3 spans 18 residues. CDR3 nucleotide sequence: TGTGCCAGCAGTTTCCGCCGGGGATTAGCGGGAGGCACAGATACGCAGTATTTT. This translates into CASSFRRGLAGGTDTQYF.

This CDR3 is CASSGKLAVYNEQFF. The CDR3 DNA is TGTGCCAGCAGTGGGAAACTAGCGGTATACAATGAGCAGTTCTTC. This sequence joins TRBV28 and TRBJ2-1, with 8 bases lining up with TRBD2. The CDR3 consists of 15 residues. The trim removed 5 bases at V and 4 bases at J, leaving 7 bases unmatched. Germline V gene data show CDR1 as MDHEN and CDR2 as SYDVKM.

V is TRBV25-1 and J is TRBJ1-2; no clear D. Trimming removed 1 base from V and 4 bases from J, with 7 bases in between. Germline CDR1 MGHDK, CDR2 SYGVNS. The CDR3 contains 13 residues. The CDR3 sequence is CASSELGSYGYTF. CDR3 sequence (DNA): TGTGCCAGCAGTGAATTGGGCAGCTATGGCTACACCTTC.

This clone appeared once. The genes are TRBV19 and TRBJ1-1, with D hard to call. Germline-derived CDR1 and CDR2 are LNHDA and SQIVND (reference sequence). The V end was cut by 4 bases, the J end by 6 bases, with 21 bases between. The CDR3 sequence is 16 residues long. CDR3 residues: CASSKRTMNYLAEAFF. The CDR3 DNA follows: TGTGCCAGTAGTAAAAGAACCATGAACTATCTCGCTGAAGCTTTCTTT.

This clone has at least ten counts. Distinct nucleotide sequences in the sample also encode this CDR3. The CDR3 region is CASSDSSGGTDTQYF. CDR3 nucleotide sequence: TGTGCCAGCAGTGACTCTAGCGGGGGCACAGATACGCAGTATTTT. The chain joins TRBV6-4 to TRBJ2-3, with TRBD2 matching over 8 bases. The germline V gene encodes CDR1 MRHNA and CDR2 SNTAGT. The CDR3 is 15 amino acids. Trimming cost V 0 bases and J 1 base; bases outside gene matches: 0.

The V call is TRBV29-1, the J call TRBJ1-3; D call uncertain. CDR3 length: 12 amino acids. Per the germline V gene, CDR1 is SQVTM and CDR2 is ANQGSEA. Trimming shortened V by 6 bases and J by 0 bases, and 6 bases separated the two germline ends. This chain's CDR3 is CSVRLSGNTIYF. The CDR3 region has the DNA TGCAGCGTGAGACTCTCTGGAAACACCATATATTTT.

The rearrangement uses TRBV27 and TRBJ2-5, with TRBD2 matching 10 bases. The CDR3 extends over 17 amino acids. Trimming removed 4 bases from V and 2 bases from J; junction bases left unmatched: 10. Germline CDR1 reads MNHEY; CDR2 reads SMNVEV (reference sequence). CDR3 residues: CASSSITAGGTQETQYF. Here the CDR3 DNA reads TGTGCCAGCAGTTCAATTACAGCGGGAGGGACGCAAGAGACCCAGTACTTC.

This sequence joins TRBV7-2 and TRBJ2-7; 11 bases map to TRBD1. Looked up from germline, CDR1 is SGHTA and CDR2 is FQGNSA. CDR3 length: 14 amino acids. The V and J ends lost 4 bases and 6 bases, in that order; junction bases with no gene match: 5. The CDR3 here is CASSSGTGGSEQYF. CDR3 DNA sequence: TGTGCCAGCAGCTCGGGGACAGGGGGTTCCGAGCAGTACTTC. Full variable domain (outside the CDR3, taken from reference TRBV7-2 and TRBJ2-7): GAGVSQSPSNKVTEKGKDVELRCDPISGHTALYWYRQSLGQGLEFLIYFQGNSAPDKSGLPSDRFSAERTGGSVSTLTIQRTQQEDSAVYLCASSSGTGGSEQYFGPGTRLTVT.

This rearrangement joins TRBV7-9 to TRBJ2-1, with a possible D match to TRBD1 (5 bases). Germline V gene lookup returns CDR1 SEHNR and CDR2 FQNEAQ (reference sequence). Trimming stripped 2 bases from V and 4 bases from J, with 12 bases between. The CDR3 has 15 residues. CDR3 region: CASSLSEQAYNEQFF. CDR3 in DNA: TGTGCCAGCAGCTTATCAGAACAGGCTTACAATGAGCAGTTCTTC.